The rows below give T cell receptor beta chains drawn from one sample of a study of blood T cell repertoires in COVID-19. The protocol was immunoSEQ multiplex PCR, while the TCRdb copy is restricted to in-frame clones and leaves out a portion. Of about 500,000 clones listed, about 89% are singletons. The specimen was peripheral blood. Source of these receptors: a woman between 45 and 60 years old with COVID-19, enrolled during active disease. Both conserved end residues are part of each CDR3. The D gene is left open where the match is weak. Not every row has a clone size; where given, it reads once, few, many or a size class.

CDR3aa	CDR3nt	d_gene	v_gene	j_gene	abundance
CATEGDTGELFF	TGTGCCACCGAGGGGGACACCGGGGAGCTGTTTTTT	-	TRBV24-1	TRBJ2-2	-
CASSSGGEQYF	TGCGCCAGCAGCTCAGGGGGCGAGCAGTACTTC	TRBD1	TRBV10-1	TRBJ2-7	once
CASSLGDRANYGYTF	TGCGCCAGCAGCCTAGGGGACAGGGCAAACTATGGCTACACCTTC	TRBD1	TRBV5-1	TRBJ1-2	-
CASSLGRYRGNSPLHF	TGTGCCAGCAGCTTAGGCCGGTACAGGGGTAATTCACCCCTCCACTTT	TRBD1	TRBV13	TRBJ1-6	-
CASSILAGSQGTQYF	TGTGCCAGCAGTATTCTAGCGGGGAGCCAAGGTACGCAGTATTTT	TRBD2	TRBV2	TRBJ2-3	-
CASSAGQTYTGELFF	TGTGCCAGCAGTGCGGGACAGACATACACCGGGGAGCTGTTTTTT	TRBD1	TRBV2	TRBJ2-2	-
CAWSEGETGELFF	TGTGCCTGGAGTGAAGGGGAAACCGGGGAGCTGTTTTTT	-	TRBV30	TRBJ2-2	-
CARDYLAGGCNEQFF	TGTGCCAGAGACTATCTAGCGGGGGGGTGTAATGAGCAGTTCTTC	-	TRBV21-1	TRBJ2-1	-
CATSVVAGVIETQYF	TGTGCCACCAGTGTGGTAGCGGGGGTCATAGAGACCCAGTACTTC	TRBD2	TRBV24-1	TRBJ2-5	-
CASSDRDYGYTF	TGTGCCAGCAGTGACAGGGACTATGGCTACACCTTC	-	TRBV2	TRBJ1-2	-
CASSIGNRGSGGYTF	TGTGCCAGTAGTATAGGTAACAGGGGATCGGGCGGCTACACCTTC	TRBD1	TRBV19	TRBJ1-2	-
CASRAATNEKLFF	TGTGCCAGCAGGGCAGCAACTAATGAAAAACTGTTTTTT	-	TRBV6-5	TRBJ1-4	once
CASSGGERTPLHF	TGTGCCAGCAGCGGGGGGGAGAGGACACCCCTCCACTTT	-	TRBV5-4	TRBJ1-6	-
CARLALDSPFQETQYF	TGTGCCAGATTGGCCCTCGACAGCCCCTTCCAAGAGACCCAGTACTTC	-	TRBV21-1	TRBJ2-5	-
CASSPTPDEQYF	TGTGCCAGCAGCCCCACACCCGACGAGCAGTACTTC	-	TRBV5-5	TRBJ2-7	-
CATSDDGTGKEAFF	TGTGCCACCAGTGACGATGGGACAGGGAAAGAAGCTTTCTTT	TRBD1	TRBV24-1	TRBJ1-1	-
CASSLVTGNSPLHF	TGCGCCAGCAGCTTGGTGACAGGGAATTCACCCCTCCACTTT	TRBD1	TRBV5-1	TRBJ1-6	-
CATLNGGAGRGYTF	TGTGCCACCCTGAATGGGGGGGCAGGGCGAGGCTACACCTTC	-	TRBV2	TRBJ1-2	once
CATNPTPGSGYTF	TGTGCCACCAACCCCACCCCAGGGTCGGGCTACACCTTC	-	TRBV6-5	TRBJ1-2	-
CASTRAGIYNEQFF	TGTGCCAGCACCAGAGCAGGGATTTACAATGAGCAGTTCTTC	-	TRBV6-5	TRBJ2-1	-
CASSRQSYGYTF	TGTGCCAGCAGCCGCCAGTCCTATGGCTACACCTTC	-	TRBV14	TRBJ1-2	-
CASSPFSRGTDTQYF	TGTGCCAGCAGCCCCTTTTCCCGGGGGACAGATACGCAGTATTTT	-	TRBV6-4	TRBJ2-3	-
CASSGGGKGTDTQYF	TGTGCCAGCAGCGGGGGGGGCAAGGGCACAGATACGCAGTATTTT	-	TRBV9	TRBJ2-3	-
CASSLAGGKSTNEKLFF	TGTGCCAGCAGTTTGGCAGGGGGCAAATCAACTAATGAAAAACTGTTTTTT	TRBD1	TRBV27	TRBJ1-4	-
CSVAVPEQFF	TGCAGCGTTGCGGTTCCTGAGCAGTTCTTC	-	TRBV29-1	TRBJ2-1	-
CASSYDQGGYGYTF	TGTGCCAGCAGTTACGACCAGGGAGGCTATGGCTACACCTTC	-	TRBV6-6	TRBJ1-2	-
CAWSRQRSYEQYF	TGTGCCTGGAGCCGACAGCGCTCCTACGAGCAGTACTTC	-	TRBV30	TRBJ2-7	few
CASSVGTAGKLFF	TGTGCCAGCAGCGTAGGGACGGCGGGGAAACTCTTTTTT	-	TRBV5-6	TRBJ1-4	-
CASSGQGYLSEAFF	TGTGCCAGCAGTGGACAGGGCTATCTCTCTGAAGCTTTCTTT	TRBD1	TRBV28	TRBJ1-1	-
CASSFYPKDLANYGYTF	TGTGCCAGCAGCTTTTACCCGAAGGACTTAGCTAACTATGGCTACACCTTC	-	TRBV27	TRBJ1-2	once
CASRRDSNNEKLFF	TGTGCCAGCAGGAGGGACAGCAACAATGAAAAACTGTTTTTT	TRBD1	TRBV2	TRBJ1-4	-
CASSPPGGELFF	TGTGCCAGCAGCCCCCCAGGAGGGGAGCTGTTTTTT	-	TRBV7-3	TRBJ2-2	-
CASSLPAGNGYTF	TGTGCCAGCAGCTTACCGGCAGGGAATGGCTACACCTTC	-	TRBV7-7	TRBJ1-2	-
CASSFREAEAFF	TGTGCCAGCAGTTTTAGGGAGGCTGAAGCTTTCTTT	-	TRBV12-3/TRBV12-4	TRBJ1-1	-
CASSLAAAPSSGANVLTF	TGTGCCAGCAGCTTGGCCGCGGCCCCCTCCTCTGGGGCCAACGTCCTGACTTTC	-	TRBV5-6	TRBJ2-6	-
CASSSTSTGGRNTIYF	TGTGCCAGCAGCTCCACCTCAACAGGGGGTAGAAACACCATATATTTT	TRBD1	TRBV7-6	TRBJ1-3	once
CASSNRGPGNTIYF	TGTGCCAGCAGCAACAGGGGGCCTGGAAACACCATATATTTT	TRBD1	TRBV13	TRBJ1-3	-
CAISRGNYGYTF	TGTGCCATCTCGCGGGGGAACTATGGCTACACCTTC	-	TRBV19	TRBJ1-2	-
CASSLRHTYEQYF	TGTGCCAGCAGCTTAAGACACACCTACGAGCAGTACTTC	-	TRBV11-1	TRBJ2-7	-
CASSSSRGGVLYF	TGTGCCAGCAGCTCCTCCCGGGGGGGGGTTTTGTATTTT	TRBD2	TRBV11-3	TRBJ2-3	once
CASGSPDRVRERSYNEQFF	TGTGCTAGTGGTAGCCCGGACAGGGTAAGGGAGAGGTCCTACAATGAGCAGTTCTTC	TRBD1	TRBV12-5	TRBJ2-1	-
CASLLWTGDYEQYF	TGTGCCTCCCTACTATGGACAGGGGACTACGAGCAGTACTTC	TRBD1	TRBV6-5	TRBJ2-7	-
CAWSRVNTEAFF	TGTGCCTGGAGCCGAGTGAACACTGAAGCTTTCTTT	-	TRBV30	TRBJ1-1	once
CASSDGQGRGNNQPQHF	TGTGCCAGCAGCGATGGACAGGGCCGGGGAAACAATCAGCCCCAGCATTTT	TRBD1	TRBV2	TRBJ1-5	-
CASSQGGRAEAFF	TGTGCCAGCAGCCAAGGGGGGAGGGCTGAAGCTTTCTTT	-	TRBV3-1/TRBV3-2	TRBJ1-1	-
CASSLVGDSYEQYF	TGTGCCAGCAGTTTAGTTGGGGACAGCTACGAGCAGTACTTC	TRBD1	TRBV27	TRBJ2-7	-
CASSPFRGQGVGEQYF	TGTGCCAGCAGCCCCTTCAGGGGACAGGGGGTAGGCGAGCAGTACTTC	TRBD1	TRBV11-2	TRBJ2-7	-
CASSQSGGTFYEQYF	TGTGCCAGCAGCCAAAGCGGGGGAACCTTCTACGAGCAGTACTTC	TRBD2	TRBV3-1/TRBV3-2	TRBJ2-7	once
CASSIGGEQFF	TGTGCCAGTAGTATTGGAGGTGAGCAGTTCTTC	-	TRBV19	TRBJ2-1	-
CASSRGGPSSYEQYF	TGTGCCAGCAGTCGAGGGGGCCCAAGCTCCTACGAGCAGTACTTC	TRBD1	TRBV5-4	TRBJ2-7	-
CSVGRGVGNEQFF	TGCAGCGTTGGCCGAGGTGTCGGGAATGAGCAGTTCTTC	-	TRBV29-1	TRBJ2-1	-
CASSMGTGTDTQYF	TGTGCCAGTAGTATGGGGACAGGGACAGATACGCAGTATTTT	TRBD1	TRBV19	TRBJ2-3	-
CASSRTAYEQYF	TGTGCCAGCAGCAGGACAGCCTACGAGCAGTACTTC	-	TRBV6-2/TRBV6-3	TRBJ2-7	-
CATRDIAEETQYF	TGTGCCACCAGGGACATTGCTGAGGAGACCCAGTACTTC	-	TRBV24-1	TRBJ2-5	-
CASSPGGSVMNTEAFF	TGTGCCAGCAGTCCCGGTGGTTCCGTCATGAACACTGAAGCTTTCTTT	-	TRBV2	TRBJ1-1	-
CASSFGTGGQETQYF	TGTGCCAGCAGCTTCGGGACAGGGGGGCAAGAGACCCAGTACTTC	TRBD1	TRBV3-1/TRBV3-2	TRBJ2-5	-